A single sample gave rise to the 22 T cell receptor beta chains below, sequenced in a study of blood T cell repertoires in COVID-19. Some clones are missing from TCRdb's copy, which holds only in-frame ones; the method was immunoSEQ multiplex PCR. The sample carries roughly 150,000 clones, about nine tenths recorded once. What was sequenced was peripheral blood. Receptors originate from a man younger than 35 with COVID-19, enrolled during active disease.

The J gene is TRBJ2-2, the V gene TRBV29-1, with D perhaps matching TRBD1 (5 bases). Looked up from germline, CDR1 is SQVTM and CDR2 is ANQGSEA. The CDR3 is made up of 14 amino acids. Between the trimmed V and J ends, which lost 4 bases and 5 bases, there was a span of 14 bases. CDR3 coding DNA: TGCAGCGTTGGGTGGCAGGGCGGAACCGGGGAGCTGTTTTTT. It codes for CSVGWQGGTGELFF.

This clone was seen a single time. This chain links TRBV27 with TRBJ1-1; D is ambiguous. CDR3 length: 11 amino acids. Germline lookup yields CDR1 MNHEY and CDR2 SMNVEV (reference sequence). The V and J ends lost 10 bases and 2 bases respectively, with 8 bases between them. Here the CDR3 reads CATLSNTEAFF. DNA of the CDR3: TGTGCCACCCTATCAAACACTGAAGCTTTCTTT.

The chain is built from TRBV6-5 and TRBJ1-1, with a weak D call TRBD1 (6 bases). The CDR3 sequence is 15 residues long. Germline-derived CDR1 and CDR2 are MNHEY and SVGAGI. Trimming took 5 bases from V and 4 from J, leaving 17 bases between them. The chain's CDR3 is CASSRLRGKGTEAFF. The CDR3 bases are TGTGCCAGCAGTCGGCTCAGGGGCAAGGGCACTGAAGCTTTCTTT.

This CDR3 reads CASSHGTGGRETQYF. In nucleotides, the CDR3 is TGTGCCAGCAGCCACGGGACAGGGGGCCGGGAGACCCAGTACTTC. The chain combines TRBV7-9 with TRBJ2-5; 12 bases match TRBD1. J was trimmed by 5 bases and V by 5 bases; bases with no gene match: 6. This CDR3 spans 15 amino acids. Germline V gives CDR1 SEHNR, CDR2 FQNEAQ (reference sequence).

This clone was counted between two and nine times. The chain employs TRBV7-2 and TRBJ2-5, with TRBD2 matching over 7 bases. V was clipped by 5 bases and J by 5 bases; unmatched bases: 14. The CDR3 contains 16 residues. Germline V lookup: CDR1 SGHTA, CDR2 FQGNSA. DNA for the CDR3: TGTGCCAGCAGCCCCCCTGGGAGGGACTTTGGGGAGACCCAGTACTTC. Protein sequence: CASSPPGRDFGETQYF. Using reference TRBV7-2 and TRBJ2-5 for the parts outside the CDR3, the full variable domain is GAGVSQSPSNKVTEKGKDVELRCDPISGHTALYWYRQSLGQGLEFLIYFQGNSAPDKSGLPSDRFSAERTGGSVSTLTIQRTQQEDSAVYLCASSPPGRDFGETQYFGPGTRLLVL.

The chain is built from TRBV28 and TRBJ2-3, with 8 bases lining up with TRBD1. Looked up from germline, CDR1 is MDHEN and CDR2 is SYDVKM. The trim removed 3 bases at V and 4 bases at J, leaving 6 bases unmatched. CDR3 size: 15 residues. As DNA, the CDR3 is TGTGCCAGCAGTTTTCGGGGGACAGGCCCAGATACGCAGTATTTT. It translates to CASSFRGTGPDTQYF.

V gene TRBV28 combines with J gene TRBJ2-7; 7 bases match TRBD1. The CDR3 consists of 13 residues. Germline loops: CDR1 MDHEN, CDR2 SYDVKM. J gave up 1 base and V 6 bases, and 3 bases lay outside the gene matches. The chain's CDR3 is CASSRQGSYEQYF. The CDR3 bases are TGTGCCAGCAGCCGACAGGGTTCCTACGAGCAGTACTTC. Drawing the rest from reference TRBV28 and TRBJ2-7, the complete variable domain is DVKVTQSSRYLVKRTGEKVFLECVQDMDHENMFWYRQDPGLGLRLIYFSYDVKMKEKGDIPEGYSVSREKKERFSLILESASTNQTSMYLCASSRQGSYEQYFGPGTRLTVT.

The rearrangement uses TRBV6-1 and TRBJ2-3; D is perhaps TRBD2 (6 bases). The V and J ends lost 3 bases and 2 bases respectively, with 15 bases between them. Germline values: CDR1 MNHNS, CDR2 SASEGT. The CDR3 covers 16 residues. CDR3 region: CASSEAGRTTTDTQYF. The DNA of the CDR3 is TGTGCCAGCAGTGAGGCGGGGCGGACGACCACAGATACGCAGTATTTT.

The chain employs TRBV6-5 and TRBJ1-2; D possibly corresponds to TRBD1 (5 bases). Trimming cost V 2 bases and J 8 bases, with 21 bases left between them. The CDR3 consists of 16 residues. Germline CDR1 is MNHEY and CDR2 is SVGAGI. CDR3 sequence: CASSYMGSEGRGGYTF. As DNA, the CDR3 is TGTGCCAGCAGTTACATGGGCAGTGAAGGGAGGGGAGGCTACACCTTC.

V and J are TRBV30 and TRBJ1-1; 9 bases are a match to TRBD1. In germline, CDR1 is GTSNPN, CDR2 SVGIG (reference sequence). The CDR3 extends over 13 amino acids. V gave up 3 bases and J gave up 7 bases; unmatched junction bases: 6. CDR3 sequence reads: CAWSLGTGLEAFF. DNA for the CDR3: TGTGCCTGGAGCCTAGGGACAGGGCTTGAAGCTTTCTTT.

V and J are TRBV28 and TRBJ1-2; tentatively, D is TRBD1 (5 bases). The CDR3 sequence is 15 residues long. Between the trimmed V and J ends, which lost 6 bases and 7 bases, there was a span of 21 bases. The germline gives CDR1 MDHEN, CDR2 SYDVKM. The CDR3 here is CASRKAGPITGGYTF. The DNA of the CDR3 is TGTGCCAGCAGGAAAGCGGGACCCATAACGGGTGGCTACACCTTC.

This clone was seen more than once but under ten times. The chain employs TRBV7-9 and TRBJ2-5, with no clear D. Germline V gene sequence: CDR1 SEHNR, CDR2 FQNEAQ (reference sequence). V was shortened by 1 base and J by 2 bases, with 11 bases between the two germline ends. The CDR3 extends over 15 amino acids. CDR3 in amino acids: CASSLDVYGQETQYF. CDR3 bases: TGTGCCAGCAGCTTAGATGTCTACGGGCAAGAGACCCAGTACTTC.

This chain links TRBV30 with TRBJ2-3, with TRBD2 matching over 11 bases. Germline CDR1 and CDR2: GTSNPN and SVGIG (reference sequence). The CDR3 length is 13 residues. V lost 5 bases, J lost 7 bases, and 5 bases stayed unmatched. CDR3 loop: CAWVTSGDYTQYF. CDR3 coding DNA: TGTGCCTGGGTGACTAGCGGGGACTATACGCAGTATTTT. Full variable domain (outside the CDR3, taken from reference TRBV30 and TRBJ2-3): SQTIHQWPATLVQPVGSPLSLECTVEGTSNPNLYWYRQAAGRGLQLLFYSVGIGQISSEVPQNLSASRPQDRQFILSSKKLLLSDSGFYLCAWVTSGDYTQYFGPGTRLTVL.

The CDR3 nucleotides read TGCGCCAGCAGCCGTCCGGGACTAGCGAACACCGGGGAGCTGTTTTTT. Amino acids: CASSRPGLANTGELFF. This chain joins TRBV4-3 and TRBJ2-2, with 8 bases aligning to TRBD2. This CDR3 has 16 residues. V gave up 4 bases and J gave up 0 bases; unmatched junction bases: 4. The V gene's germline CDR1 is LGHNA and CDR2 YSLEER.

This sequence joins TRBV2 and TRBJ2-7; D gene ambiguous. The CDR3 totals 14 residues. Germline CDR1 SNHLY, CDR2 FYNNEI. Trimming shortened V by 5 bases and J by 2 bases, and 13 bases separated the two germline ends. CDR3: CASSSIEIAYEQYF. The CDR3 region has the DNA TGTGCCAGCAGTAGTATAGAAATCGCCTACGAGCAGTACTTC. Looking up the rest from reference TRBV2 and TRBJ2-7 gives the full variable domain: EPEVTQTPSHQVTQMGQEVILRCVPISNHLYFYWYRQILGQKVEFLVSFYNNEISEKSEIFDDQFSVERPDGSNFTLKIRSTKLEDSAMYFCASSSIEIAYEQYFGPGTRLTVT.

J is TRBJ2-7 and V is TRBV7-9, with D possibly TRBD1 on 5 matching bases. Germline CDR1 and CDR2: SEHNR and FQNEAQ (reference sequence). The CDR3 has 14 residues. Trimming shortened V by 7 bases and J by 9 bases, and 22 bases separated the two germline ends. The DNA for the CDR3 is TGTGCCAGCACCCTGACCCTGTCCCAGGGTGGGCAGTACTTC. As protein: CASTLTLSQGGQYF.

The chain joins TRBV11-2 to TRBJ2-1; maybe TRBD2 (6 bases). Trimming removed 3 bases from V and 7 bases from J, with 10 bases in between. Germline CDR1 SGHAT, CDR2 FQNNGV. The CDR3 runs 13 residues. The CDR3 sequence: CASSFGGINEQFF. The CDR3 bases are TGTGCCAGCAGCTTCGGAGGGATAAATGAGCAGTTCTTC.

This clone was found a few times. The junction does not match germline at one end; this may be a read error. This sequence joins TRBV19 and TRBJ1-4; D gene uncertain. Per the germline V gene, CDR1 is LNHDA and CDR2 is SQIVND (reference sequence). This CDR3 has 14 amino acids. In nucleotides, the CDR3 is TGTGCCAGTAGTGAAGAGTCAACTAATGAAAAACTGCTTTTT. It yields the protein CASSEESTNEKLLF.

The genes are TRBV27 and TRBJ1-6, with D uncertain. Trimming cost V 5 bases and J 6 bases, with 8 bases left between them. This CDR3 comprises 13 residues. CDR1 and CDR2 from the germline V gene are MNHEY and SMNVEV (reference sequence). The CDR3 coding sequence is TGTGCCAGCAGTCCAGTTTCTAATTCACCCCTCCACTTT. The encoded protein is CASSPVSNSPLHF.

A note on this clone: Mismatch with germline at one junction end may stem from a read error. This chain connects TRBV28 to TRBJ1-4; 11 positions match TRBD1. The germline CDR1 and CDR2 sequences are MDHEN and SYDVKM. This CDR3 spans 17 amino acids. The DNA of the CDR3 is TGTGCCAGCAGTTCGCGGACAGGGGGCCCAACTAATGAAAAACTGCTTTTT. Its protein product is CASSSRTGGPTNEKLLF.

The V gene is TRBV5-8, the J gene TRBJ1-5, with D possibly matching TRBD1 (5 bases). The CDR3 sequence is 15 residues long. The ends were cut back, 4 bases at V and 6 bases at J, with 17 bases in the middle. Germline CDR1 SGHTS, CDR2 YDEGEE. CDR3 DNA: TGTGCCAGCAGCCTGGACCCAAAAAGGGGTCAGCCCCAGCATTTT. It codes for CASSLDPKRGQPQHF.

The chain links TRBV12-2 to TRBJ1-2. TRBV12-2 is listed as a pseudogene. CDR3 length: 14 residues. CDR3 nucleotide sequence: TGTGCAAGTCGCTTTAACTCCACTATCTATGGCTACACCTTC. Its protein is CASRFNSTIYGYTF.